A single T cell receptor (beta chain) is shown here with its context. The sample comes from a study of blood T cells in healthy people across ages. Alongside a J-beta primer mix, a sample-barcoded 5' primer served in a second PCR lasting roughly 7 to 11 cycles. TCRdb recomputed calls from the 5' RACE reads with MiXCR, one row per CDR3 protein. The sample includes fewer than 900,000 distinct CDR3 sequences, about 34% of them seen just once. The CDR3 is 15 amino acids. Looked up from germline, CDR1 is SGHRS and CDR2 is YFSETQ. Trimming shortened V by 3 bases and J by 4 bases, and 16 bases separated the two germline ends.

The TCR sequence derives from a man aged 18 to 30 in good health. Sample: blood. The chain combines TRBV5-1 with TRBJ2-5, with a tentative D call TRBD1 (6 bases). The CDR3: CASSWNPGARETQYF. In DNA form, the CDR3 reads TGCGCCAGCAGCTGGAACCCAGGGGCGCGAGAGACCCAGTACTTC.